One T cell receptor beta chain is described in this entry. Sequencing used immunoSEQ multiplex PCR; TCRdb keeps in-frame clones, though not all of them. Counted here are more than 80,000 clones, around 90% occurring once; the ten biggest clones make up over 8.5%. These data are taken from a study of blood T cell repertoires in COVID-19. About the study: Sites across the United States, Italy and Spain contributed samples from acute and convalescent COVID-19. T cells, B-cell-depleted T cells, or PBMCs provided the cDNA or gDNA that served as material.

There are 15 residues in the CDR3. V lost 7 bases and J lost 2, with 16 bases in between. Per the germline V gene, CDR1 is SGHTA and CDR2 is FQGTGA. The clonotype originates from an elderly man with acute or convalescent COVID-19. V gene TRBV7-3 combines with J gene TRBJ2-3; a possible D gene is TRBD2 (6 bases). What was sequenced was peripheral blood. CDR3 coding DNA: TGTGCCAGCACCCCGGGGCGGGGACTCACAGATACGCAGTATTTT. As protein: CASTPGRGLTDTQYF. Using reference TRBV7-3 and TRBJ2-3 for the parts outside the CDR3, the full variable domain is GAGVSQTPSNKVTEKGKYVELRCDPISGHTALYWYRQSLGQGPEFLIYFQGTGAADDSGLPNDRFFAVRPEGSVSTLKIQRTERGDSAVYLCASTPGRGLTDTQYFGPGTRLTVL.